Listed here are 5 T cell receptor beta chains from one sample, sequenced in a study of response to subunit inactivated influenza vaccine. TCRdb processed the RT-PCR reads anew with MiXCR; each CDR3 protein has one entry. The profile shows 700,000 to 900,000 distinct CDR3 sequences, 21% of them singletons. Sequencing used PBMCs from blood, obtained more than 4 days after vaccination. The receptors derive from a man aged 50-59 years who received an inactivated influenza vaccine.

This clonotype was detected ten times or more. The genes are TRBV7-2 and TRBJ2-1; 9 bases line up with TRBD2. The trim removed 9 bases at V and 8 bases at J, leaving 5 bases unmatched. Germline values: CDR1 SGHTA, CDR2 FQGNSA. The CDR3 sequence is 12 residues long. CDR3 sequence reads: CARREGEDEQFF. For the CDR3, the DNA is TGTGCCAGGCGGGAGGGGGAGGATGAGCAGTTCTTC.

The table lists this clonotype with many counts. The J gene is TRBJ1-1, the V gene TRBV29-1, with D tentatively TRBD1 (6 bases). Trimming cost V 8 bases and J 0 bases, with 10 bases left between them. Looked up from germline, CDR1 is SQVTM and CDR2 is ANQGSEA. This CDR3 spans 12 amino acids. The CDR3: CSSGHLNTEAFF. CDR3 nucleotides: TGCAGCTCGGGACACTTGAACACTGAAGCTTTCTTT.

This clonotype has at least ten counts. The rearrangement joins TRBV7-2 to TRBJ2-1, with 11 bases aligning to TRBD2. Germline CDR1 and CDR2: SGHTA and FQGNSA. Trimming at V came to 1 base and at J to 8 bases, leaving 7 bases not matched to a gene. The CDR3 spans 16 residues. CDR3 in amino acids: CASSLVTSGVGYEQFF. The CDR3 coding sequence is TGTGCCAGCAGCTTAGTGACTAGCGGGGTGGGGTATGAGCAGTTCTTC.

This clonotype was counted a few times. The rearrangement uses TRBV20-1 and TRBJ2-3; 9 bases align to TRBD1. The germline V gene encodes CDR1 DFQATT and CDR2 SNEGSKA (reference sequence). With 2 bases clipped from V and 1 base from J, the junction kept 1 base outside the gene matches. There are 14 residues in the CDR3. This CDR3 reads CSARNRGRTDTQYF. CDR3 DNA: TGCAGTGCTAGAAACAGGGGGCGCACAGATACGCAGTATTTT.

The chain has TRBV20-1 and TRBJ2-1, with 11 bases lining up with TRBD2. J lost 10 bases, V lost 1 base, and 3 bases had no gene match. There are 13 residues in the CDR3. CDR1 is DFQATT and CDR2 is SNEGSKA in the germline V gene (reference sequence). Written as DNA, the CDR3 is TGCAGTGCTAGAGGGGCTAGCGGGAGGGAGCAGTTCTTC. Encoded protein: CSARGASGREQFF.